The TCR beta chain described here comes from a study of Graves' ophthalmopathy and Graves' hyperthyroidism. In its sample, this clonotype was seen many times. No antigen is known for it. The study, taken as a whole, reports: A 13-signature model separated ophthalmopathy from stable hyperthyroidism, reaching about 91% sensitivity and almost 82% specificity cross-validated. Prediction of ophthalmopathy progression reached about 71% sensitivity and about 72% specificity. Most expanded clonotypes from thyroid (those above 0.001 frequency) were also found in blood.

Amplified material comprised TCR beta CDR3 regions derived from RNA transcripts. Amplification began with first-round RT-PCR using HTBI primers, then second-round multiplex PCR was performed. TCRdb independently ran MiXCR on the multiplex PCR reads; one entry per CDR3 protein. The sample lists 600,000 to 950,000 distinct CDR3 sequences, 35% to 50% occurring once. Germline assignment: CDR1 ENHRY and CDR2 SYGVKD. This CDR3 is built from 11 residues. The V end was cut by 10 bases, the J end by 5 bases, with 11 bases between. If patients had other autoimmune diseases, uncontrolled infections, pregnancy or lactation, they were excluded.

The source material was peripheral blood. This sequence joins TRBV10-3 and TRBJ1-1; the D gene is possibly TRBD1 (5 bases). The clonotype was recovered from an adult man with Graves' ophthalmopathy. The CDR3 reads CATLEGTEAFF. The CDR3 region has the DNA TGTGCCACCCTAGAGGGGACTGAAGCTTTCTTT.